Following are 32 T cell receptor beta chains from one sample sequenced in a study of blood T cell repertoires in COVID-19. Method: immunoSEQ multiplex PCR; TCRdb's copy keeps in-frame clones and lacks some. In the table there are fewer than 50,000 clones, roughly 85% of which are singletons. The sequenced sample was peripheral blood. The receptors here all came from a human donor in a cohort sampled during active COVID-19.

The V and J genes are TRBV6-6 and TRBJ1-6, with 7 bases fitting TRBD1. V shed 5 bases and J 7 bases; nucleotides not matched to a gene: 17. The CDR3 extends over 18 amino acids. Germline V gene sequence: CDR1 MNHNY, CDR2 SVGAGI (reference sequence). The CDR3, as DNA: TGTGCCAGCAGTCGTCCCGTTTTAGGGACAGCAGGAAATTCACCCCTCCACTTT. This codes for CASSRPVLGTAGNSPLHF.

This chain connects TRBV12-3 or TRBV12-4 to TRBJ2-7, with D perhaps TRBD1 (6 bases). This CDR3 has 12 residues. Trimming pared 5 bases from V and 3 bases from J, leaving 8 bases between. The CDR3 reads CASSTDSYEQYF. The CDR3 DNA is TGTGCCAGCAGTACGGACAGCTACGAGCAGTACTTC.

CDR3 amino acids: CASSVGPGALYEQYF. The CDR3 nucleotides are TGTGCCAGCAGCGTAGGACCAGGGGCTCTATACGAGCAGTACTTC. The chain joins TRBV9 to TRBJ2-7; D is possibly TRBD1 (6 bases). The V gene's germline CDR1 is SGDLS and CDR2 YYNGEE. V lost 0 bases, J lost 4 bases, and 14 bases lay in between. This CDR3 comprises 15 residues. Combining the CDR3 with reference TRBV9 and TRBJ2-7 gives the whole variable domain DSGVTQTPKHLITATGQRVTLRCSPRSGDLSVYWYQQSLDQGLQFLIQYYNGEERAKGNILERFSAQQFPDLHSELNLSSLELGDSALYFCASSVGPGALYEQYFGPGTRLTVT.

J is TRBJ1-5 and V is TRBV5-1; no reliable D call. Germline CDR1 reads SGHRS; CDR2 reads YFSETQ. V lost 0 bases and J 5 bases, leaving 9 bases between the germline ends. This CDR3 region has 14 residues. The CDR3 sequence: CASSLGTIDQPQHF. CDR3 DNA sequence: TGCGCCAGCAGCTTGGGGACTATAGATCAGCCCCAGCATTTT.

This rearrangement joins TRBV6-5 to TRBJ2-2; no firm D call. With 5 bases removed from V and 6 bases from J, the gap between germline ends came to 16 bases. The CDR3 extends over 15 amino acids. Germline V gives CDR1 MNHEY, CDR2 SVGAGI. CDR3 in DNA: TGTGCCAGCAGTCGACCCACATCCGAGGCCGGGGAGCTGTTTTTT. Protein product: CASSRPTSEAGELFF.

V gene TRBV5-1 combines with J gene TRBJ1-1, with D unresolved. V was pared by 0 bases and J by 1 base, with 10 bases between. Germline CDR1 is SGHRS and CDR2 is YFSETQ. CDR3 size: 15 residues. CDR3: CASSLGDGGNTEAFF. CDR3 nucleotides: TGCGCCAGCAGCTTGGGAGATGGAGGGAACACTGAAGCTTTCTTT.

V and J are TRBV7-2 and TRBJ1-6; no firm D call. The CDR3 has 13 residues. V gave up 5 bases and J gave up 6 bases, with 8 bases separating them. Germline V gene sequence: CDR1 SGHTA, CDR2 FQGNSA. CDR3 sequence: CASSPGGNSPLHF. The CDR3 region has the DNA TGTGCCAGCAGCCCCGGAGGTAATTCACCCCTCCACTTT. Full variable domain (rest looked up from reference TRBV7-2 and TRBJ1-6): GAGVSQSPSNKVTEKGKDVELRCDPISGHTALYWYRQSLGQGLEFLIYFQGNSAPDKSGLPSDRFSAERTGGSVSTLTIQRTQQEDSAVYLCASSPGGNSPLHFGNGTRLTVT.

CDR3 region: CASSIRREKLFF. CDR3 coding DNA: TGTGCCAGTAGTATTCGGAGGGAAAAACTGTTTTTT. This chain joins TRBV19 and TRBJ1-4, with no clear D. The CDR3 loop spans 12 amino acids. V was pared by 3 bases and J by 8 bases, with 7 bases between. The V gene's germline CDR1 is LNHDA and CDR2 SQIVND (reference sequence). The whole variable domain, filled in from reference TRBV19 and TRBJ1-4, reads DGGITQSPKYLFRKEGQNVTLSCEQNLNHDAMYWYRQDPGQGLRLIYYSQIVNDFQKGDIAEGYSVSREKKESFPLTVTSAQKNPTAFYLCASSIRREKLFFGSGTQLSVL.

The chain couples TRBV9 to TRBJ1-1; D is possibly TRBD1 (5 bases). This CDR3 is built from 16 residues. Trimming stripped 0 bases from V and 2 bases from J, with 14 bases between. Germline CDR1 and CDR2: SGDLS and YYNGEE. In DNA, the CDR3 is TGTGCCAGCAGCGTAGGCGGGACGGGAGATAACACTGAAGCTTTCTTT. Amino acids: CASSVGGTGDNTEAFF.

CDR3 DNA sequence: TGTGCCAGCAGCTTAAACCCCGGGACAGGGTCCTACGAGCAGTACTTC. This translates into CASSLNPGTGSYEQYF. V and J are TRBV13 and TRBJ2-7; 9 bases are a match to TRBD1. V shed 2 bases and J 1 base; nucleotides not matched to a gene: 6. From germline, CDR1 is PRHDT and CDR2 FYEKMQ (reference sequence). This CDR3 has 16 amino acids.

The chain uses TRBV14 and TRBJ2-3; 7 bases are shared with TRBD2. Germline values: CDR1 SGHDN, CDR2 FVKESK. This CDR3 is 16 amino acids long. Trimming took 2 bases from V and 2 from J; bases not matched to a gene: 7. The CDR3 reads CASSQLLGRVTDTQYF. As DNA, the CDR3 is TGTGCCAGCAGCCAACTGTTAGGGAGGGTCACAGATACGCAGTATTTT.

This clone was observed a single time. The V and J genes are TRBV5-1 and TRBJ2-1, with D tentatively TRBD2 (5 bases). The CDR3 extends over 14 amino acids. Trimming stripped 1 base from V and 7 bases from J, with 12 bases between. Germline V CDR1 and CDR2: SGHRS, YFSETQ. The CDR3, as DNA: TGCGCCAGCAGCTTGCAACTTTCGGGGAATGAGCAGTTCTTC. It translates to CASSLQLSGNEQFF.

CDR3 loop: CASSQRDNYGYTF. Here the CDR3 DNA reads TGTGCCAGCAGCCAACGAGATAACTATGGCTACACCTTC. This sequence joins TRBV3-1 (or the pseudogene TRBV3-2) and TRBJ1-2; D unresolved. This CDR3 is 13 amino acids long. The V end lost 2 bases, the J end lost 1 base, and 5 bases lay between the germline ends. Germline V gene sequence: CDR1 LGHDT, CDR2 YNNKEL (reference sequence).

V and J are TRBV6-1 and TRBJ1-5; perhaps TRBD1 as D (5 bases). Trimming removed 3 bases from V and 4 bases from J, with 13 bases in between. The CDR3 runs to 15 residues. Germline loops: CDR1 MNHNS, CDR2 SASEGT. DNA for the CDR3: TGTGCCAGCAGTGACGGCAGGGCCCCAAATCAGCCCCAGCATTTT. It yields the protein CASSDGRAPNQPQHF.

J is TRBJ1-2 and V is TRBV9, with 8 bases that match TRBD1. The CDR3 loop spans 13 amino acids. In germline, CDR1 is SGDLS, CDR2 YYNGEE. With V trimmed by 7 bases and J by 6 bases, 8 bases remained unmatched. Here the CDR3 DNA reads TGTGCCAGCTCCTGGACAGGGATAGATGGCTACACCTTC. This encodes CASSWTGIDGYTF.

This clone was detected ten times or more. The sample has other DNA sequences that encode this CDR3 too. This sequence joins TRBV28 and TRBJ1-4; TRBD1 matches at 9 bases. The CDR3 runs 15 residues. Germline V lookup: CDR1 MDHEN, CDR2 SYDVKM. The J segment lost 3 bases and the V segment lost 4 bases, leaving 3 bases of the junction unmatched. The DNA of the CDR3 is TGTGCCAGCAGTTCCGGGACAGGGCCTAATGAAAAACTGTTTTTT. Amino acid sequence: CASSSGTGPNEKLFF.

V and J are TRBV29-1 and TRBJ2-1, with 11 bases aligning to TRBD1. The germline V gene has CDR1 SQVTM and CDR2 ANQGSEA. V shed 5 bases and J 3 bases; nucleotides not matched to a gene: 6. The CDR3 extends over 15 amino acids. The CDR3 bases are TGCAGCGTTACCCCCGGGACAGGGGGCTACAATGAGCAGTTCTTC. This sequence encodes CSVTPGTGGYNEQFF.

The chain employs TRBV25-1 and TRBJ1-2, with a possible D match to TRBD1 (6 bases). This CDR3 contains 11 residues. The germline V gene encodes CDR1 MGHDK and CDR2 SYGVNS. V was shortened by 1 base and J by 11 bases, with 8 bases between the two germline ends. The CDR3 nucleotides read TGTGCCAGCAGTGAATTGGGACATTACACCTTC. It codes for CASSELGHYTF.

The chain employs TRBV19 and TRBJ1-3; possibly TRBD1 for D (6 bases). V lost 7 bases and J 1 base, leaving 17 bases between the germline ends. The CDR3 has 16 amino acids. The germline V gene encodes CDR1 LNHDA and CDR2 SQIVND (reference sequence). CDR3 in DNA: TGTGCCAGTACCCCGTTAGGGGGACGGTCTGGAAACACCATATATTTT. As protein: CASTPLGGRSGNTIYF. The full variable domain, completed using reference TRBV19 and TRBJ1-3, is DGGITQSPKYLFRKEGQNVTLSCEQNLNHDAMYWYRQDPGQGLRLIYYSQIVNDFQKGDIAEGYSVSREKKESFPLTVTSAQKNPTAFYLCASTPLGGRSGNTIYFGEGSWLTVV.

In regard to this clone: With only one base between it and a far larger clone, this is likely a read error. The chain couples TRBV9 to TRBJ1-1; D not certain. CDR1 is SGDLS, CDR2 YYNGEE, per germline. Trimming removed 0 bases at V and 0 bases at J, with 3 bases between. The CDR3 sequence is 13 residues long. Written as DNA, the CDR3 is TGTGCCAGCAGCGTAGACATGAACACTGAAGCTTTCTTT. It specifies CASSVDMNTEAFF.

The CDR3 bases are TGTGCCAGCAGCTCCGGGTTCAACACTGAAGCTTTCTTT. It is translated as CASSSGFNTEAFF. The V call is TRBV11-3, the J call TRBJ1-1; no reliable D call. Germline CDR1 reads SGHNT; CDR2 reads YENEEA. Trimming left V 4 bases short and J 2 bases short, with 8 bases between. The length of the CDR3 is 13 residues.

This clone was found a few times. The rearrangement uses TRBV15 and TRBJ1-1; D unclear. CDR3 length equals 14 residues. V was shortened by 0 bases and J by 10 bases, with 15 bases between the two germline ends. Per germline, CDR1 LNHNV and CDR2 YYDKDF (reference sequence). The CDR3: CATSREGGPAGAFF. CDR3 sequence (DNA): TGTGCCACCAGCAGAGAAGGTGGGCCAGCTGGAGCTTTCTTT.

V is TRBV4-1 and J is TRBJ1-2, with TRBD1 identical over 9 bases. Germline V gives CDR1 MGHRA, CDR2 YSYEKL. V was clipped by 5 bases and J by 4 bases; unmatched bases: 5. The CDR3 consists of 14 residues. CDR3 amino acids: CASSAGTGTYGYTF. The CDR3 DNA is TGCGCCAGCAGCGCCGGGACAGGGACCTATGGCTACACCTTC.

The J gene is TRBJ1-4, the V gene TRBV5-6, with D unclear. Germline loops: CDR1 SGHDT, CDR2 YYEEEE. The CDR3 is 13 residues long. V lost 6 bases to trimming and J lost 7 bases, with 13 bases between them. Here the CDR3 reads CASNTRVAEKLFF. The CDR3 coding sequence is TGTGCCAGCAATACGAGGGTAGCTGAAAAACTGTTTTTT.

The V and J genes are TRBV7-3 and TRBJ1-2; 8 bases align to TRBD1. J gave up 4 bases and V 3 bases, and 1 base lay outside the gene matches. CDR3 size: 13 residues. The germline V gene encodes CDR1 SGHTA and CDR2 FQGTGA. In DNA form, the CDR3 reads TGTGCCAGCAGCTTGGACAGGGTCTATGGCTACACCTTC. Translating gives CASSLDRVYGYTF.

CDR3 loop: CASSTDPGQRGNTIYF. The CDR3 DNA reads TGCGCCAGCAGCACGGATCCAGGGCAGAGAGGAAACACCATATATTTT. V usage is TRBV5-1 and J usage is TRBJ1-3, with TRBD1 as a possible D gene (5 bases). CDR1 is SGHRS, CDR2 YFSETQ, per germline. With 4 bases removed from V and 4 bases from J, the gap between germline ends came to 18 bases. This CDR3 comprises 16 residues. The variable domain in full, completed from reference TRBV5-1 and TRBJ1-3, reads KAGVTQTPRYLIKTRGQQVTLSCSPISGHRSVSWYQQTPGQGLQFLFEYFSETQRNKGNFPGRFSGRQFSNSRSEMNVSTLELGDSALYLCASSTDPGQRGNTIYFGEGSWLTVV.

This rearrangement joins TRBV19 to TRBJ1-2; D is undetermined. The length of the CDR3 is 13 residues. Germline V gene sequence: CDR1 LNHDA, CDR2 SQIVND (reference sequence). V lost 3 bases and J 4 bases, leaving 9 bases between the germline ends. The CDR3 loop reads CASSIDIVYGYTF. CDR3 bases: TGTGCCAGTAGTATCGACATTGTCTATGGCTACACCTTC.

The CDR3 DNA is TGTGCCAGCACCCCTCGAACGGGGAGCCTCTATGGCTACACCTTC. The encoded protein is CASTPRTGSLYGYTF. J is TRBJ1-2 and V is TRBV6-2 or TRBV6-3, with D uncertain. Germline V gene lookup returns CDR1 MNHEY and CDR2 SVGEGT. This CDR3 comprises 15 residues. Trimming stripped 7 bases from V and 4 bases from J, with 19 bases between.

This clone was seen a few times. The rearrangement links TRBV2 to TRBJ1-3, with D maybe TRBD1 (5 bases). V lost 3 bases to trimming and J lost 3 bases, with 12 bases between them. Germline loops: CDR1 SNHLY, CDR2 FYNNEI. This CDR3 has 15 amino acids. CDR3 DNA: TGTGCCAGCAGTGAGGAGGGGTATAGTGGAAACACCATATATTTT. It specifies CASSEEGYSGNTIYF. The full variable domain, with the rest looked up from reference TRBV2 and TRBJ1-3, is EPEVTQTPSHQVTQMGQEVILRCVPISNHLYFYWYRQILGQKVEFLVSFYNNEISEKSEIFDDQFSVERPDGSNFTLKIRSTKLEDSAMYFCASSEEGYSGNTIYFGEGSWLTVV.

As to this clone: Compared with germline, one end of the junction differs, possibly owing to a read error. DNA of the CDR3: TGTGCCAGCAGCCGCGGGGGGGGTTCTAATCAACCCCAGCATTTT. This codes for CASSRGGGSNQPQHF. This sequence joins TRBV7-9 and TRBJ1-5, with D maybe TRBD1 (5 bases). The CDR3 covers 15 residues. CDR1 is SEHNR and CDR2 is FQNEAQ in the germline V gene (reference sequence).

The chain couples TRBV4-2 to TRBJ1-2; 8 positions match TRBD1. The germline gives CDR1 LGHNA, CDR2 YNFKEQ. V was pared by 4 bases and J by 3 bases, with 7 bases of the junction left unmatched. The CDR3 totals 15 residues. CDR3 in DNA: TGTGCCAGCAGCCGATCGGACAGGGCGGACTATGGCTACACCTTC. This translates into CASSRSDRADYGYTF.

The J gene is TRBJ2-7, the V gene TRBV7-2, with D possibly matching TRBD1 (5 bases). Germline V CDR1 and CDR2: SGHTA, FQGNSA. Trimming stripped 2 bases from V and 0 bases from J, with 11 bases between. The length of the CDR3 is 15 residues. The CDR3 bases are TGTGCCAGCAGCTTAATGGGCAGGGTCTCCTACGAGCAGTACTTC. Amino acids: CASSLMGRVSYEQYF. Drawing the rest from reference TRBV7-2 and TRBJ2-7, the complete variable domain is GAGVSQSPSNKVTEKGKDVELRCDPISGHTALYWYRQSLGQGLEFLIYFQGNSAPDKSGLPSDRFSAERTGGSVSTLTIQRTQQEDSAVYLCASSLMGRVSYEQYFGPGTRLTVT.